This entry is about one T cell receptor beta chain. Its antigen is as yet unknown. The source of the sample is a study of blood T cells in healthy people across ages. Through a sample-barcoded 5' primer and a J-beta primer mix, a second PCR was run for roughly 6 to 11 cycles. TCRdb re-called the 5' RACE reads with MiXCR, one entry per CDR3 protein. The sample records roughly 1,800,000 distinct CDR3 sequences, about 50% being singletons. Germline V gene lookup returns CDR1 DFQATT and CDR2 SNEGSKA (reference sequence). The CDR3 sequence is 12 residues long. V was cut by 1 base and J by 6 bases, with 8 bases left in between. Drawn from each donor were roughly 9.4 milliliters of peripheral blood. Study-level points and caveats: A strong correlation between TCR beta diversity and naive T cell percentage was seen. Considered underestimates were the diversity estimates obtained from one million T cells.

The chain joins TRBV20-1 to TRBJ2-3; D call uncertain. This receptor was taken from a woman in her forties in good health. Sequencing used blood. In DNA, the CDR3 is TGCAGTGCTAGAGGCCTACTCGATACGCAGTATTTT. Its protein is CSARGLLDTQYF.